These 23 T cell receptor beta chains were sequenced from one sample in a study of identical twins. In TCRdb, the 5' RACE reads were re-called with MiXCR into one record per CDR3 protein. The data show more than 1.5 million distinct CDR3 sequences, more than 30% seen once. Sequenced input: cord blood. These TCRs come from a newborn girl in good health.

There are a few counts of this clonotype. The CDR3 bases are TGTGCCACCAGTGACCCCAGGGGAGGGGACACAGATACGCAGTATTTT. Its translation: CATSDPRGGDTDTQYF. The genes are TRBV24-1 and TRBJ2-3; perhaps TRBD2 as D (7 bases). The germline CDR1 and CDR2 sequences are KGHDR and SFDVKD. The CDR3 is 16 residues long. Trimming took 4 bases from V and 2 from J, leaving 15 bases between them.

This clonotype was observed once. The rearrangement uses TRBV14 and TRBJ1-1; D is unclear. Germline V lookup: CDR1 SGHDN, CDR2 FVKESK. The CDR3 extends over 15 amino acids. Trimming cost V 1 base and J 3 bases, with 12 bases left between them. The CDR3 DNA reads TGTGCCAGCAGCCAAGTTGGCTCGACCGACACTGAAGCTTTCTTT. Translation gives CASSQVGSTDTEAFF. Together with reference TRBV14 and TRBJ1-1, the CDR3 gives the full variable domain: EAGVTQFPSHSVIEKGQTVTLRCDPISGHDNLYWYRRVMGKEIKFLLHFVKESKQDESGMPNNRFLAERTGGTYSTLKVQPAELEDSGVYFCASSQVGSTDTEAFFGQGTRLTVV.

The chain employs TRBV10-3 and TRBJ2-5, with 11 bases identical to TRBD1. The germline CDR1 and CDR2 sequences are ENHRY and SYGVKD. V lost 6 bases, J lost 5 bases, and 5 bases stayed unmatched. CDR3 size: 14 residues. The CDR3 bases are TGTGCCATCAGAGGGACAGGGGGTATGGAGACCCAGTACTTC. Its protein is CAIRGTGGMETQYF.

As DNA, the CDR3 is TGTGCCAGCAGTTGGGGATTTCTAGCCTCCTACAATGAGCAGTACTTC. Its protein is CASSWGFLASYNEQYF. The rearrangement uses TRBV12-3 or TRBV12-4 and TRBJ2-1; D is perhaps TRBD2 (5 bases). The J call may be faulty, since TRBJ2-7 better matches the DNA end. CDR3 length equals 16 residues.

The rearrangement links TRBV3-1 to TRBJ2-5, with 8 positions matching TRBD2. The junction had 5 bases not matched to a gene; V was cut back by 3 bases and J by 5 bases. This CDR3 is 14 amino acids long. CDR1 is LGHDT and CDR2 is YNNKEL in the germline V gene (reference sequence). This CDR3 is CASSHRGGMETQYF. DNA of the CDR3: TGTGCCAGCAGCCACCGCGGGGGGATGGAGACCCAGTACTTC.

This sequence joins TRBV2 and TRBJ2-4; 9 bases match TRBD2. The DNA end favors TRBJ2-5, so the J call may be wrong. Germline-derived CDR1 and CDR2 are SNHLY and FYNNEI. There are 16 residues in the CDR3. DNA for the CDR3: TGTGCCAGCAGCCCCGAGGCGGGGGGGGGCCAAGAGACCCAGTACTTC. Translation: CASSPEAGGGQETQYF.

The gene calls are TRBV3-1 and TRBJ2-7, with 9 bases identical to TRBD1. Germline lookup yields CDR1 LGHDT and CDR2 YNNKEL (reference sequence). V gave up 4 bases and J gave up 2 bases; unmatched junction bases: 3. This CDR3 comprises 14 residues. CDR3 in DNA: TGTGCCAGCAGCCGACAGGGGGGACCCTACGAGCAGTACTTC. This gives the protein CASSRQGGPYEQYF.

The chain couples TRBV7-9 to TRBJ1-1; D uncertain. In germline, CDR1 is SEHNR, CDR2 FQNEAQ (reference sequence). Trimming stripped 1 base from V and 3 bases from J, with 18 bases between. The CDR3 is 17 amino acids. As DNA, the CDR3 is TGTGCCAGCAGCTTAGACCTGAACACTTATTCAGACACTGAAGCTTTCTTT. This codes for CASSLDLNTYSDTEAFF.

This clonotype has a handful of counts. The chain uses TRBV7-2 and TRBJ2-1; 11 bases line up with TRBD2. This CDR3 has 17 residues. Germline V gene sequence: CDR1 SGHTA, CDR2 FQGNSA. V gave up 1 base and J gave up 7 bases; unmatched junction bases: 9. The CDR3 loop is CASSLVTSGGLWNEQFF. The DNA for the CDR3 is TGTGCCAGCAGCTTAGTTACTAGCGGGGGCCTTTGGAATGAGCAGTTCTTC.

This sequence joins TRBV20-1 and TRBJ2-1; the match to TRBD1 covers 8 bases. The CDR3 loop spans 14 amino acids. With V trimmed by 6 bases and J by 5 bases, 9 bases remained unmatched. Looked up from germline, CDR1 is DFQATT and CDR2 is SNEGSKA (reference sequence). This CDR3 is CSAFGQGGHNEQFF. CDR3 sequence (DNA): TGCAGTGCCTTCGGACAGGGCGGACACAATGAGCAGTTCTTC.

This clonotype was seen only a few times. The rearrangement uses TRBV4-1 and TRBJ2-3; D remains ambiguous. Germline CDR1 MGHRA, CDR2 YSYEKL. CDR3 length: 13 amino acids. V was shortened by 4 bases and J by 3 bases, with 8 bases between the two germline ends. The chain's CDR3 is CASSRVFTDTQYF. The CDR3 region has the DNA TGCGCCAGCAGCCGAGTCTTTACAGATACGCAGTATTTT.

The sample holds a few counts of this clonotype. The V gene is TRBV5-6, the J gene TRBJ1-2; D is unclear. V gave up 1 base and J gave up 4 bases, with 17 bases separating them. The CDR3 is made up of 16 amino acids. Germline-derived CDR1 and CDR2 are SGHDT and YYEEEE. CDR3 region: CASSLLSRVALYGYTF. The CDR3 DNA is TGTGCCAGCAGCTTGTTGAGTCGGGTGGCCCTCTATGGCTACACCTTC.

V gene TRBV21-1 combines with J gene TRBJ2-4. TRBV21-1 corresponds to a pseudogene. CDR3 length: 14 residues. CDR3: CASSKTIAKNIQYF. For the CDR3, the DNA is TGTGCCAGCAGCAAAACCATAGCCAAAAACATTCAGTACTTC.

This clonotype was counted between two and nine times. This sequence joins TRBV5-1 and TRBJ1-2; D is possibly TRBD1 (6 bases). CDR1 and CDR2 (germline): SGHRS, YFSETQ. The CDR3 length is 14 residues. Deletions cut 1 base from V and 8 bases from J, with 15 bases between. CDR3 region: CASSLTGRNEGYTF. CDR3 DNA sequence: TGCGCCAGCAGCTTGACAGGGAGGAATGAGGGCTACACCTTC.

V and J are TRBV27 and TRBJ1-1, with D possibly TRBD1 on 5 matching bases. V lost 0 bases to trimming and J lost 0 bases, with 20 bases between them. This CDR3 is 19 amino acids long. The germline V gene has CDR1 MNHEY and CDR2 SMNVEV (reference sequence). As DNA, the CDR3 is TGTGCCAGCAGTTTATCGGGGCGGGGATGGGGGTCCTTGAACACTGAAGCTTTCTTT. It codes for CASSLSGRGWGSLNTEAFF.

This clonotype was counted a few times. This chain links TRBV20-1 with TRBJ2-7; D gene unclear. Germline assignment: CDR1 DFQATT and CDR2 SNEGSKA (reference sequence). Trimming left V 2 bases short and J 1 base short, with 15 bases between. The CDR3 is made up of 15 amino acids. CDR3 sequence (DNA): TGCAGTGCTAGACCCAGACACCTAGGTTCCTACGAGCAGTACTTC. Amino acid sequence: CSARPRHLGSYEQYF.

This clonotype has just one count. This sequence joins TRBV27 and TRBJ1-2, with unresolved D. There are 12 residues in the CDR3. CDR1 is MNHEY, CDR2 SMNVEV, per germline (reference sequence). With 8 bases removed from V and 7 bases from J, the gap between germline ends came to 14 bases. CDR3 residues: CASPHGVGGYTF. The CDR3 DNA reads TGTGCCAGCCCTCACGGGGTTGGTGGCTACACCTTC.

The chain employs TRBV12-3 or TRBV12-4 and TRBJ2-2; 9 bases fit TRBD2. The CDR3 totals 16 residues. Trimming took 7 bases from V and 4 from J; bases not matched to a gene: 10. CDR3 nucleotide sequence: TGTGCCAGCATCCCGGGACTAGCCAAGGGCACCGGGGAGCTGTTTTTT. Protein sequence: CASIPGLAKGTGELFF.

The V and J genes are TRBV15 and TRBJ2-1; the D gene is possibly TRBD2 (5 bases). Per germline, CDR1 LNHNV and CDR2 YYDKDF (reference sequence). This CDR3 has 12 residues. Trimming took 3 bases from V and 7 from J, leaving 7 bases between them. The CDR3 region is CATSSTGNEQFF. CDR3 in DNA: TGTGCCACCAGCAGTACGGGGAATGAGCAGTTCTTC.

The V call is TRBV7-6, the J call TRBJ1-6, with D tentatively TRBD1 (5 bases). This CDR3 is 18 amino acids long. The V end was cut by 3 bases, the J end by 0 bases, with 15 bases between. Germline CDR1 and CDR2: SGHVS and FNYEAQ. The DNA for the CDR3 is TGTGCCAGCAGCTTCCGGGACGGTGTGAGCTCCTATAATTCACCCCTCCACTTT. Translated, it gives CASSFRDGVSSYNSPLHF.

The chain has TRBV29-1 and TRBJ2-3; D possibly corresponds to TRBD2 (5 bases). Germline CDR1 reads SQVTM; CDR2 reads ANQGSEA. There are 13 residues in the CDR3. With 5 bases removed from V and 2 bases from J, the gap between germline ends came to 11 bases. The CDR3 loop reads CSVLSGSTDTQYF. The CDR3 coding sequence is TGCAGCGTTCTGAGCGGCTCCACAGATACGCAGTATTTT.

This rearrangement joins TRBV20-1 to TRBJ1-2, with TRBD1 identical over 10 bases. The V gene end was trimmed by 5 bases and the J gene end by 8 bases; junction bases not matched to a gene: 14. The CDR3 totals 15 residues. Germline V gene sequence: CDR1 DFQATT, CDR2 SNEGSKA (reference sequence). CDR3: CSAQLQTGGASGYTF. CDR3 sequence (DNA): TGCAGTGCTCAACTTCAGACAGGGGGCGCGAGCGGCTACACCTTC.

In its sample, this clonotype was seen a few times. The V gene is TRBV3-1, the J gene TRBJ2-4; 8 positions agree with TRBD1. The assigned J gene may be wrong: the sequence end matches TRBJ2-5 better. The CDR3 is 16 residues long. Germline V gene sequence: CDR1 LGHDT, CDR2 YNNKEL (reference sequence). CDR3 coding DNA: TGTGCCAGCAGCCAAGGTCTCAGGGGGCGGGGAGAGACCCAGTACTTC. Amino acid sequence: CASSQGLRGRGETQYF.